This T cell receptor beta chain originates from a study of CD8 T cells in Susac syndrome. RNA in amounts of about 0.5 to 1 ug was reverse transcribed with random hexamers. MiXCR was run by TCRdb on the immunoSEQ multiplex PCR reads, yielding one entry per CDR3 protein. The sample shows about 73,000 distinct CDR3 sequences, 85% to 95% of them seen only once. This TCR derives from a human donor with multiple sclerosis. Source material: CD8+ T cells from PBMCs.

In DNA form, the CDR3 reads TGTGCCAGCAGTTTACGAGGGGGGGGCGGTTTGGGGCAGCCCCAGCATTTT. It specifies CASSLRGGGGLGQPQHF. The chain recombines TRBV27 with TRBJ1-5; possible D gene TRBD1, 6 bases. Germline V gene sequence: CDR1 MNHEY, CDR2 SMNVEV (reference sequence). V dropped 2 bases and J dropped 7 bases, with 21 bases sitting between them. The CDR3 consists of 17 residues.